The 22 T cell receptor beta chains presented below share a single source sample, sequenced in a study of control samples from healthy donors and cancer patients. TCRdb's copy holds only in-frame clones and misses some; the assay was immunoSEQ multiplex PCR. In the table there are roughly 120,000 clones, approximately 90% of which are singletons. Material for sequencing was blood. The receptors come from a woman aged 45-65 years in good health.

The chain joins TRBV5-5 to TRBJ2-1; D is uncertain. Trimming pared 2 bases from V and 2 bases from J, leaving 8 bases between. Germline V gene lookup returns CDR1 SGHKS and CDR2 YYEKEE (reference sequence). The CDR3 is made up of 14 amino acids. The CDR3 sequence: CASSLTGTYNEQFF. The CDR3 coding sequence is TGTGCCAGCAGCTTAACTGGGACCTACAATGAGCAGTTCTTC.

V and J are TRBV4-2 and TRBJ2-7; 8 bases align to TRBD1. The CDR3 is 16 amino acids. The germline V gene encodes CDR1 LGHNA and CDR2 YNFKEQ. J was trimmed by 6 bases and V by 0 bases; bases with no gene match: 10. DNA of the CDR3: TGTGCCAGCAGCCAAGATCTCTGGACAGGGTATCCCGAGCAGTACTTC. Protein: CASSQDLWTGYPEQYF.

This sequence joins TRBV20-1 and TRBJ2-1; 7 nucleotides match TRBD2. Germline V gene data show CDR1 as DFQATT and CDR2 as SNEGSKA (reference sequence). CDR3 size: 18 residues. The V and J ends lost 3 bases and 0 bases, in that order; junction bases with no gene match: 14. CDR3 DNA: TGCAGTGCTAGTCTGTGGCGGGGGAATTTAATCTCCTACAATGAGCAGTTCTTC. Its protein is CSASLWRGNLISYNEQFF.

V usage is TRBV4-1 and J usage is TRBJ1-1; possibly TRBD1 for D (5 bases). Trimming pared 7 bases from V and 3 bases from J, leaving 15 bases between. CDR1 MGHRA and CDR2 YSYEKL come from the germline V gene. The CDR3 loop spans 14 amino acids. The CDR3 protein is CASTPGRGDTEAFF. CDR3 DNA: TGCGCCAGCACCCCAGGGAGAGGTGACACTGAAGCTTTCTTT.

J is TRBJ1-1 and V is TRBV29-1, with D perhaps TRBD1 (6 bases). Germline CDR1 reads SQVTM; CDR2 reads ANQGSEA. The CDR3 has 15 amino acids. V was shortened by 7 bases and J by 2 bases, with 20 bases between the two germline ends. This CDR3 is CSGWGFGTHNTEAFF. The CDR3 DNA reads TGCAGCGGGTGGGGGTTCGGGACACATAACACTGAAGCTTTCTTT.

The J gene is TRBJ2-6, the V gene TRBV7-2; D is ambiguous. V was cut by 3 bases and J by 8 bases, with 8 bases left in between. CDR1 and CDR2 from the germline V gene are SGHTA and FQGNSA. The CDR3 has 13 residues. The CDR3 protein is CASSFPGPNVLTF. The CDR3 region has the DNA TGTGCCAGCAGCTTCCCGGGCCCCAACGTCCTGACTTTC.

The genes are TRBV24-1 and TRBJ2-1; D gene ambiguous. V gave up 0 bases and J gave up 5 bases, with 16 bases separating them. The length of the CDR3 is 17 residues. Germline values: CDR1 KGHDR, CDR2 SFDVKD. The CDR3 DNA is TGTGCCACCAGTGATTTGAGGGCCGGAGAACTCGACAATGAGCAGTTCTTC. Its translation: CATSDLRAGELDNEQFF.

The V gene is TRBV12-5, the J gene TRBJ1-5; D gene uncertain. Looked up from germline, CDR1 is LGHNT and CDR2 is FRNRAP. The length of the CDR3 is 15 residues. V lost 3 bases and J 1 base, leaving 10 bases between the germline ends. The CDR3 sequence is CASGFARSSNQPQHF. CDR3 nucleotides: TGTGCTAGTGGTTTTGCACGGTCGAGCAATCAGCCCCAGCATTTT.

This chain joins TRBV5-6 and TRBJ1-2; the match to TRBD1 covers 7 bases. After removal of 4 bases from V and 5 bases from J, the junction contained 20 bases not matched to a gene. Germline V gene sequence: CDR1 SGHDT, CDR2 YYEEEE. This CDR3 is built from 18 residues. CDR3: CASSQRGGLSPSRYGYTF. The CDR3 DNA reads TGTGCCAGCAGCCAACGAGGGGGCTTATCCCCATCCCGATATGGCTACACCTTC.

The CDR3 bases are TGTGCCAGCAGCTCGGACAGCACCGGGGAGCTGTTTTTT. Amino acids: CASSSDSTGELFF. The J gene is TRBJ2-2, the V gene TRBV7-3; a weak D match, TRBD1 (6 bases). This CDR3 has 13 residues. Germline CDR1 is SGHTA and CDR2 is FQGTGA. Trimming removed 4 bases from V and 4 bases from J, with 7 bases in between.

The chain is built from TRBV15 and TRBJ1-5; D perhaps matches TRBD1 (5 bases). Trimming took off 1 base at V and 5 bases at J, with 21 bases between the two ends. The CDR3 is made up of 18 amino acids. Germline CDR1 reads LNHNV; CDR2 reads YYDKDF (reference sequence). DNA for the CDR3: TGTGCCACCAGCAGAGTTGGATTAACAGTAGGGGCGGATCAGCCCCAGCATTTT. Protein product: CATSRVGLTVGADQPQHF.

The V and J genes are TRBV7-9 and TRBJ1-3; the D is unclear. The CDR3 is made up of 13 amino acids. V lost 5 bases and J 0 bases, leaving 5 bases between the germline ends. Germline assignment: CDR1 SEHNR and CDR2 FQNEAQ (reference sequence). Here the CDR3 DNA reads TGTGCCAGCAGCATTTACTCTGGAAACACCATATATTTT. It yields the protein CASSIYSGNTIYF.

This sequence joins TRBV11-2 and TRBJ2-1; tentatively, D is TRBD2 (7 bases). Per germline, CDR1 SGHAT and CDR2 FQNNGV. The V gene lost 2 bases and the J gene lost 2 bases, with 13 bases spanning the gap. The CDR3 runs to 16 residues. For the CDR3, the DNA is TGTGCCAGCAGCTTACTGAGGGGGGGGACCTACAATGAGCAGTTCTTC. It yields the protein CASSLLRGGTYNEQFF.

The chain joins TRBV4-3 to TRBJ1-2; TRBD1 might be the D (5 bases). The germline CDR1 and CDR2 sequences are LGHNA and YSLEER. V lost 0 bases to trimming and J lost 5 bases, with 16 bases between them. The CDR3 has 16 residues. The CDR3 DNA reads as TGCGCCAGCAGCCAAGATTCGGCAGGGAAGTCTTATGGCTACACCTTC. Translating gives CASSQDSAGKSYGYTF.

This chain links TRBV7-9 with TRBJ1-2; D is perhaps TRBD1 (5 bases). V lost 3 bases and J 0 bases, leaving 11 bases between the germline ends. There are 15 residues in the CDR3. Germline V gene data show CDR1 as SEHNR and CDR2 as FQNEAQ (reference sequence). Here the CDR3 reads CASSLGRGANYGYTF. CDR3 coding DNA: TGTGCCAGCAGCTTGGGGAGGGGAGCTAACTATGGCTACACCTTC.

This chain links TRBV12-3 or TRBV12-4 with TRBJ2-3; D remains ambiguous. The CDR3 extends over 12 amino acids. The V gene lost 5 bases and the J gene lost 0 bases, with 3 bases spanning the gap. Written as DNA, the CDR3 is TGTGCCAGCAGTACCAGCACAGATACGCAGTATTTT. It codes for CASSTSTDTQYF.

V and J are TRBV9 and TRBJ2-3, with 8 positions matching TRBD1. In germline, CDR1 is SGDLS, CDR2 YYNGEE. V shed 5 bases and J 6 bases; nucleotides not matched to a gene: 8. This CDR3 spans 14 amino acids. The CDR3 nucleotides are TGTGCCAGCAGTTTTCAGGGGGCGGTGGATACGCAGTATTTT. Translated, it gives CASSFQGAVDTQYF. The entire variable domain, with the rest obtained from reference TRBV9 and TRBJ2-3, is as follows: DSGVTQTPKHLITATGQRVTLRCSPRSGDLSVYWYQQSLDQGLQFLIQYYNGEERAKGNILERFSAQQFPDLHSELNLSSLELGDSALYFCASSFQGAVDTQYFGPGTRLTVL.

The chain joins TRBV19 to TRBJ2-1; D ambiguous. V shed 5 bases and J shed 8 bases, with 10 bases lying between them. The CDR3 extends over 12 amino acids. CDR1 LNHDA and CDR2 SQIVND come from the germline V gene (reference sequence). CDR3 amino acids: CASSGLGDEQFF. The CDR3, as DNA: TGTGCCAGTAGTGGCCTGGGCGATGAGCAGTTCTTC. Together with reference TRBV19 and TRBJ2-1, the CDR3 gives the full variable domain: DGGITQSPKYLFRKEGQNVTLSCEQNLNHDAMYWYRQDPGQGLRLIYYSQIVNDFQKGDIAEGYSVSREKKESFPLTVTSAQKNPTAFYLCASSGLGDEQFFGPGTRLTVL.

This clone was detected a few times. The chain has TRBV2 and TRBJ1-6; the D is unclear. CDR1 and CDR2 from the germline V gene are SNHLY and FYNNEI. The V gene lost 1 base and the J gene lost 5 bases, with 15 bases spanning the gap. The CDR3 spans 17 residues. In nucleotides, the CDR3 is TGTGCCAGCAGTGAAGGTAAAAACTTTCGGGATAATTCACCCCTCCACTTT. This gives the protein CASSEGKNFRDNSPLHF.

The chain combines TRBV21-1 with TRBJ2-6; whether TRBD2, the table's D call, matches the DNA was not checked. TRBV21-1 constitutes a pseudogene. The CDR3 spans 17 residues. The CDR3 reads CAIAAGNRSSGANVLTF. The CDR3 bases are TGTGCCATAGCGGCCGGGAACCGAAGCTCTGGGGCCAACGTCCTGACTTTC.

This clone was counted a few times. The chain links TRBV5-1 to TRBJ1-6, with unresolved D. CDR1 SGHRS and CDR2 YFSETQ come from the germline V gene. Trimming took off 0 bases at V and 11 bases at J, with 9 bases between the two ends. This CDR3 contains 13 residues. CDR3 amino acids: CASSLERGAPLHF. For the CDR3, the DNA is TGCGCCAGCAGCTTGGAGCGCGGCGCACCCCTCCACTTT.

The gene calls are TRBV11-2 and TRBJ1-2; no reliable D call. CDR1 is SGHAT and CDR2 is FQNNGV in the germline V gene. The V end was cut by 8 bases, the J end by 3 bases, with 7 bases between. The CDR3 extends over 11 amino acids. The CDR3 spells CASSRDYGYTF. The CDR3 region has the DNA TGTGCCAGCTCCAGAGACTATGGCTACACCTTC.